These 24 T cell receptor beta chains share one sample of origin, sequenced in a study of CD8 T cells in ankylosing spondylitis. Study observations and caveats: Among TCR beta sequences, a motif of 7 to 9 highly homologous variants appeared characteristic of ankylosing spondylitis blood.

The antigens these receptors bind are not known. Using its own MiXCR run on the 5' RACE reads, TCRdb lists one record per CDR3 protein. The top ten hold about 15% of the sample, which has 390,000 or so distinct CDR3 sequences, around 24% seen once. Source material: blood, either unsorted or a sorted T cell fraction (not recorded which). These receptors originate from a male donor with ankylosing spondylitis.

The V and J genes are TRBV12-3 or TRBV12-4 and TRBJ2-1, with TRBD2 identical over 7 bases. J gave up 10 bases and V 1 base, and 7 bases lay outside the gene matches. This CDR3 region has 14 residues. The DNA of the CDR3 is TGTGCCAGCAGTTTAGTGGGAGGGCCTAGGGAGCAGTTCTTC. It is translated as CASSLVGGPREQFF.

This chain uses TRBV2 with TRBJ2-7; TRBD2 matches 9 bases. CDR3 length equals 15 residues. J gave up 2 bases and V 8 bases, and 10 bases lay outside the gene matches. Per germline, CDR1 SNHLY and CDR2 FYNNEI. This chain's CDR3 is CASCTSGSGAYEQYF. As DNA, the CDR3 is TGTGCCAGCTGCACTAGCGGGTCGGGCGCCTACGAGCAGTACTTC.

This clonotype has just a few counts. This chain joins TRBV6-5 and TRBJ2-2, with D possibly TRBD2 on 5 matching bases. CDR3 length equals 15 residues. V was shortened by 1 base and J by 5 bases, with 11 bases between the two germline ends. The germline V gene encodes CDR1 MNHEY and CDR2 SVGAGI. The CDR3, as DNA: TGTGCCAGCAGTTACTTAGGACTCCAAACCGGGGAGCTGTTTTTT. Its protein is CASSYLGLQTGELFF.

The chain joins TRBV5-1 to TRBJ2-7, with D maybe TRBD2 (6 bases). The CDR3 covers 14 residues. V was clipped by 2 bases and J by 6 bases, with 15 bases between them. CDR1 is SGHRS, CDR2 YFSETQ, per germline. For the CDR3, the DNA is TGCGCCAGCAGCTTATTGCAGGGAGGAACCGAGCAGTACTTC. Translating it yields CASSLLQGGTEQYF.

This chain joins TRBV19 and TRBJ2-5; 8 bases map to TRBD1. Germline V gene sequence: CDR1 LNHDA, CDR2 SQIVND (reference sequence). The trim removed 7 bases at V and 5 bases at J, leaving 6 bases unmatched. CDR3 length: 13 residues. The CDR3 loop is CASNGQGMETQYF. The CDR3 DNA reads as TGTGCCAGTAATGGACAGGGTATGGAGACCCAGTACTTC.

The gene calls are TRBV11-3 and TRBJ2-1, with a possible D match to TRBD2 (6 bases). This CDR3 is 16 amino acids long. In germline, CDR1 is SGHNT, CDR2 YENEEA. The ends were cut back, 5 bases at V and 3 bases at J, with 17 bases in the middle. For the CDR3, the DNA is TGTGCCAGCAGCGCCCGGCCTCGCGGGAACTACAATGAGCAGTTCTTC. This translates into CASSARPRGNYNEQFF.

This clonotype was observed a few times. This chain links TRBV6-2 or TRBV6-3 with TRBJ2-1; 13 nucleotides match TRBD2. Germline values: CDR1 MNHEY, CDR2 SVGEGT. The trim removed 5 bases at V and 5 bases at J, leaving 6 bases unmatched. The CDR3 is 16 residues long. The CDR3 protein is CASSTTSGRAHNEQFF. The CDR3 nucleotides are TGTGCCAGCAGTACAACTAGCGGGAGGGCCCACAATGAGCAGTTCTTC.

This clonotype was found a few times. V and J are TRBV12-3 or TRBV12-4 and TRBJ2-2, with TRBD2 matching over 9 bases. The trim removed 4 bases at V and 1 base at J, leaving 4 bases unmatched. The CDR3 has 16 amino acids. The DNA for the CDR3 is TGTGCCAGCAGTTCCCGGACTAGCGAGAACACCGGGGAGCTGTTTTTT. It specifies CASSSRTSENTGELFF.

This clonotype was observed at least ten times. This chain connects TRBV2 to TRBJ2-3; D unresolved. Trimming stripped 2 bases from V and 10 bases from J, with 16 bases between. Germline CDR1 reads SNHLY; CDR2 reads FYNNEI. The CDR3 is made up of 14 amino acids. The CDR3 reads CASSENSPESAQYF. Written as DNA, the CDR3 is TGTGCCAGCAGTGAAAATTCGCCGGAAAGCGCGCAGTATTTT.

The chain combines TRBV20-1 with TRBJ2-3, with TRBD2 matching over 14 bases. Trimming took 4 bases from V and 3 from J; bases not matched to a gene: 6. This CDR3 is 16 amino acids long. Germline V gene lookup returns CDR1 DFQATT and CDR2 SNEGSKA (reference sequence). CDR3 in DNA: TGCAGTGCTACCACCGGGACTAGCGGGAGTACAGATACGCAGTATTTT. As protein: CSATTGTSGSTDTQYF.

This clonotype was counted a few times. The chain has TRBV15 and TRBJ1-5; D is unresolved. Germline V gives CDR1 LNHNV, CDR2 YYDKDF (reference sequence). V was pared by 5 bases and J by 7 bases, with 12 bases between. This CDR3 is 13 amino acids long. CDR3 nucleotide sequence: TGTGCCACCAGCCGGGGTATTCCCCAGCCCCAGCATTTT. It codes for CATSRGIPQPQHF.

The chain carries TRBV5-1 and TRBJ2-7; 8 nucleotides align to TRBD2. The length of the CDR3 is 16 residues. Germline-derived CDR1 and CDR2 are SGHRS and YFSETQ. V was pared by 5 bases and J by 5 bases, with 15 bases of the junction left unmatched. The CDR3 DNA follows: TGCGCCAGCAGAGGAAGCGGAGCGGGAGCTTTCAACGAGCAGTACTTC. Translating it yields CASRGSGAGAFNEQYF. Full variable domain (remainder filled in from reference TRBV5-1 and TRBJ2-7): KAGVTQTPRYLIKTRGQQVTLSCSPISGHRSVSWYQQTPGQGLQFLFEYFSETQRNKGNFPGRFSGRQFSNSRSEMNVSTLELGDSALYLCASRGSGAGAFNEQYFGPGTRLTVT.

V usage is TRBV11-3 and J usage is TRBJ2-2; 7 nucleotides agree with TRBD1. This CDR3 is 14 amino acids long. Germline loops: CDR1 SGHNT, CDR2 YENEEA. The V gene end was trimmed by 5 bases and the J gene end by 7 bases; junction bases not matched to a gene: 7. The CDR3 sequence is CASSGGQAIGELFF. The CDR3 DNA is TGTGCCAGCAGCGGTGGACAGGCCATCGGGGAGCTGTTTTTT. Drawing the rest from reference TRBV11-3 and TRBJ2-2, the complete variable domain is EAGVVQSPRYKIIEKKQPVAFWCNPISGHNTLYWYLQNLGQGPELLIRYENEEAVDDSQLPKDRFSAERLKGVDSTLKIQPAELGDSAVYLCASSGGQAIGELFFGEGSRLTVL.

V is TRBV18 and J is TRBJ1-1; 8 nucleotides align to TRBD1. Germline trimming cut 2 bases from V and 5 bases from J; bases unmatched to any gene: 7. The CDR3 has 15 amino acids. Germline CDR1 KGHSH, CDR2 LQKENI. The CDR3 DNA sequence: TGTGCCAGCTCACCAGGGCAGGGGGCGAGGACTGAAGCTTTCTTT. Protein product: CASSPGQGARTEAFF.

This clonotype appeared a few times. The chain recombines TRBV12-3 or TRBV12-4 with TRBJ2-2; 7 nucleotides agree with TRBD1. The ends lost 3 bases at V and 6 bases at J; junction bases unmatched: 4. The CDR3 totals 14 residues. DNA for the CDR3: TGTGCCAGCAGTTTCGGGACAGAGGCCGGGGAGCTGTTTTTT. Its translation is CASSFGTEAGELFF.

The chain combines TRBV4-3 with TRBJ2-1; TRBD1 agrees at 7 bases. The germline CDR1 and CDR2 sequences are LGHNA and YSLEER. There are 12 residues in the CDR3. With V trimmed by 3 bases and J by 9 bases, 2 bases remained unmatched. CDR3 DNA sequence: TGCGCCAGCAGCCAGTACAGGGGTGAGCAGTTCTTC. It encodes CASSQYRGEQFF.

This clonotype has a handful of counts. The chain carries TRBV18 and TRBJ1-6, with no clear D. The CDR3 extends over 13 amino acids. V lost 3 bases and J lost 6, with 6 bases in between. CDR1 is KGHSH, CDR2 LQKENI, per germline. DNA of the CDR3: TGTGCCAGCTCACCTGGCAGTAATTCACCCCTCCACTTT. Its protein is CASSPGSNSPLHF.

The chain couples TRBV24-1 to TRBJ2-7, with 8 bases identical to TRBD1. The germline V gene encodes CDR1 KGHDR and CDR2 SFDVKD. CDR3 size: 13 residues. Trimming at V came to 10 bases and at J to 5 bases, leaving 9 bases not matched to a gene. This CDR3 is CATGIAGGNEQYF. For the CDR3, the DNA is TGTGCCACTGGGATCGCAGGGGGCAACGAGCAGTACTTC.

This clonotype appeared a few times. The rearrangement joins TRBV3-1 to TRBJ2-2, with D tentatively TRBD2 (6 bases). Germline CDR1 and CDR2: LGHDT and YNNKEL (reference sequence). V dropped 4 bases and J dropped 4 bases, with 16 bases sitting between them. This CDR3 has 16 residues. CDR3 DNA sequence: TGTGCCAGCAGCCGGAGCGGGTCAGGGAGCACCGGGGAGCTGTTTTTT. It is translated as CASSRSGSGSTGELFF.

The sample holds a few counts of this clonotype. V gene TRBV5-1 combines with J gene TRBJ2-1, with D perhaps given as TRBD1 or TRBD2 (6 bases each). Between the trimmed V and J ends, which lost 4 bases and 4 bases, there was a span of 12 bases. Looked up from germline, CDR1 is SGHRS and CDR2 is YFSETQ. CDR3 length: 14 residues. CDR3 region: CASSEGGTYNEQFF. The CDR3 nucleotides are TGCGCCAGCAGCGAAGGGGGGACATACAATGAGCAGTTCTTC. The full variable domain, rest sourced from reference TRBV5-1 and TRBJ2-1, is KAGVTQTPRYLIKTRGQQVTLSCSPISGHRSVSWYQQTPGQGLQFLFEYFSETQRNKGNFPGRFSGRQFSNSRSEMNVSTLELGDSALYLCASSEGGTYNEQFFGPGTRLTVL.

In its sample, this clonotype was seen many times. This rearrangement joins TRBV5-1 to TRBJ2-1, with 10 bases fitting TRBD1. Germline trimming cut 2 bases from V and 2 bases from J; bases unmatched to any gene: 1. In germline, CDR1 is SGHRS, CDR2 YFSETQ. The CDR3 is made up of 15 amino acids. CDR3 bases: TGCGCCAGCAGCTTAGGGACAGGGGCCTACAATGAGCAGTTCTTC. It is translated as CASSLGTGAYNEQFF.

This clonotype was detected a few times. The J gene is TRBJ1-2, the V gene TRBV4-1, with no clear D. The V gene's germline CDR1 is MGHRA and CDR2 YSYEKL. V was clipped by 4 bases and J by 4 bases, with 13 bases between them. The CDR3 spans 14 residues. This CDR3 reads CASSPPPGIYGYTF. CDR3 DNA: TGCGCCAGCAGCCCCCCGCCGGGGATCTATGGCTACACCTTC.

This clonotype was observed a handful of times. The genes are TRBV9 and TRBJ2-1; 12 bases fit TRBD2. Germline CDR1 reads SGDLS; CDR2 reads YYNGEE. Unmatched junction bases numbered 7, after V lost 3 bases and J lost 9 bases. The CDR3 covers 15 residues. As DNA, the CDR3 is TGTGCCAGCAGCGCTCTAGCGGGAGGGAGTATTGAGCAGTTCTTC. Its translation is CASSALAGGSIEQFF.

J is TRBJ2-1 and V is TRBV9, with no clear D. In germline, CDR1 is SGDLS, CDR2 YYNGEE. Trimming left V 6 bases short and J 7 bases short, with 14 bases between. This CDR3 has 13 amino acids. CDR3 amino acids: CASNQQRRNEQFF. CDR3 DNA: TGTGCCAGCAACCAACAAAGACGGAATGAGCAGTTCTTC.